Following are 27 T cell receptor beta chains from one sample sequenced in a study of cytomegalovirus exposure and HLA in healthy donors. Clones were read by immunoSEQ multiplex PCR, and TCRdb kept only the in-frame ones, dropping some. The sample holds about 73,000 clones, around 95% seen once. Sequencing was performed on PBMCs. These receptors were obtained from a man aged 18 to 29 in good health and CMV-seronegative.

This rearrangement joins TRBV6-6 to TRBJ2-7, with 7 bases lining up with TRBD1. Germline CDR1 and CDR2: MNHNY and SVGAGI (reference sequence). The CDR3 contains 11 residues. V shed 10 bases, J shed 6 bases, and the junction held 6 bases outside the gene matches. CDR3 in amino acids: CATLTGVEQYF. DNA for the CDR3: TGTGCCACTCTTACAGGGGTCGAGCAGTACTTC.

This chain links TRBV30 with TRBJ1-6, with a possible D match to TRBD1 (6 bases). Looked up from germline, CDR1 is GTSNPN and CDR2 is SVGIG (reference sequence). Trimming stripped 5 bases from V and 7 bases from J, with 21 bases between. The CDR3 is 16 amino acids. The CDR3 sequence is CAWGGVGPQGNSPLHF. DNA for the CDR3: TGTGCCTGGGGGGGAGTTGGACCTCAGGGGAATTCACCCCTCCACTTT.

The chain is built from TRBV5-4 and TRBJ1-1; D possibly corresponds to TRBD1 (5 bases). Germline CDR1 reads SGHNT; CDR2 reads YYREEE (reference sequence). CDR3 size: 14 residues. The ends were cut back, 1 base at V and 3 bases at J, with 10 bases in the middle. The CDR3 protein is CASSLTQDYTEAFF. For the CDR3, the DNA is TGTGCCAGCAGCTTGACACAGGATTACACTGAAGCTTTCTTT.

The chain uses TRBV7-2 and TRBJ1-5, with 8 bases fitting TRBD1. Per germline, CDR1 SGHTA and CDR2 FQGNSA. The CDR3 has 16 residues. Trimming removed 3 bases from V and 5 bases from J; junction bases left unmatched: 9. CDR3 DNA: TGTGCCAGCAGCTTCTTTTCGACAGGGGCGGATCAGCCCCAGCATTTT. This translates into CASSFFSTGADQPQHF.

The rearrangement links TRBV18 to TRBJ2-1; no clear D. The length of the CDR3 is 19 residues. The V gene lost 0 bases and the J gene lost 0 bases, with 18 bases spanning the gap. Germline V gene lookup returns CDR1 KGHSH and CDR2 LQKENI. CDR3 loop: CASSPPNFSGMSSYNEQFF. The CDR3 region has the DNA TGTGCCAGCTCACCACCGAACTTTTCCGGTATGAGCTCCTACAATGAGCAGTTCTTC. Using reference TRBV18 and TRBJ2-1 for the parts outside the CDR3, the full variable domain is NAGVMQNPRHLVRRRGQEARLRCSPMKGHSHVYWYRQLPEEGLKFMVYLQKENIIDESGMPKERFSAEFPKEGPSILRIQQVVRGDSAAYFCASSPPNFSGMSSYNEQFFGPGTRLTVL.

The rearrangement joins TRBV27 to TRBJ1-1; a weak D match, TRBD1 (5 bases). The germline gives CDR1 MNHEY, CDR2 SMNVEV (reference sequence). Trimming left V 6 bases short and J 4 bases short, with 15 bases between. The CDR3 is made up of 14 amino acids. The CDR3 here is CASSQAQGSTEAFF. The DNA of the CDR3 is TGTGCCAGCAGCCAGGCCCAGGGAAGCACTGAAGCTTTCTTT.

The genes are TRBV6-6 and TRBJ2-7, with D possibly TRBD2 on 6 matching bases. The CDR3 length is 15 residues. The germline V gene has CDR1 MNHNY and CDR2 SVGAGI (reference sequence). With 2 bases removed from V and 0 bases from J, the gap between germline ends came to 11 bases. The CDR3 sequence: CASSYGGKSSYEQYF. CDR3 DNA sequence: TGTGCCAGCAGTTACGGCGGGAAAAGCTCCTACGAGCAGTACTTC.

The gene calls are TRBV18 and TRBJ2-5; D call uncertain. This CDR3 contains 13 residues. Germline V lookup: CDR1 KGHSH, CDR2 LQKENI. The V end was cut by 3 bases, the J end by 5 bases, with 10 bases between. CDR3 sequence: CASSPAAVETQYF. CDR3 DNA: TGTGCCAGCTCACCTGCGGCGGTGGAGACCCAGTACTTC.

The CDR3 protein is CSVRIGGAGEQYF. DNA of the CDR3: TGCAGCGTTCGAATAGGTGGGGCTGGAGAGCAGTACTTC. This chain uses TRBV29-1 with TRBJ2-7; possibly TRBD1 for D (5 bases). The CDR3 is 13 residues long. Looked up from germline, CDR1 is SQVTM and CDR2 is ANQGSEA. The V end was cut by 5 bases, the J end by 7 bases, with 18 bases between.

The rearrangement links TRBV5-1 to TRBJ1-4, with TRBD1 identical over 8 bases. The CDR3 runs 14 residues. V shed 3 bases and J 7 bases; nucleotides not matched to a gene: 5. Germline-derived CDR1 and CDR2 are SGHRS and YFSETQ. CDR3 in DNA: TGCGCCAGCAGCTCAGGACAGGGAGGTGAAAAACTGTTTTTT. Its protein is CASSSGQGGEKLFF. Filled out from reference TRBV5-1 and TRBJ1-4, the complete variable domain reads KAGVTQTPRYLIKTRGQQVTLSCSPISGHRSVSWYQQTPGQGLQFLFEYFSETQRNKGNFPGRFSGRQFSNSRSEMNVSTLELGDSALYLCASSSGQGGEKLFFGSGTQLSVL.

V usage is TRBV28 and J usage is TRBJ1-5, with a tentative D call TRBD1 (5 bases). The V end was cut by 5 bases, the J end by 3 bases, with 17 bases between. The germline V gene encodes CDR1 MDHEN and CDR2 SYDVKM. There are 16 residues in the CDR3. The CDR3 DNA follows: TGTGCCAGCAGTGGACAAGTTTTAACCCTCAATCAGCCCCAGCATTTT. Encoded protein: CASSGQVLTLNQPQHF.

V is TRBV6-5 and J is TRBJ2-3; 7 nucleotides match TRBD2. The germline V gene encodes CDR1 MNHEY and CDR2 SVGAGI. J was trimmed by 2 bases and V by 6 bases; bases with no gene match: 8. The CDR3 consists of 15 residues. This CDR3 is CASSRQRGYTDTQYF. CDR3 in DNA: TGTGCCAGCAGCCGACAGCGGGGATACACAGATACGCAGTATTTT.

The J gene is TRBJ1-1, the V gene TRBV6-6, with D hard to call. Germline V CDR1 and CDR2: MNHNY, SVGAGI (reference sequence). The germline V and J ends were trimmed by 6 bases and 7 bases, with 9 bases remaining between them. This CDR3 has 11 amino acids. The CDR3 is CASREGNEAFF. In DNA form, the CDR3 reads TGTGCCAGCAGGGAGGGTAATGAAGCTTTCTTT.

J is TRBJ1-4 and V is TRBV15, with TRBD1 identical over 8 bases. Losses at the gene ends were 9 bases for V and 6 bases for J; bases not matched to a gene: 9. The CDR3 sequence is 14 residues long. Germline V gene sequence: CDR1 LNHNV, CDR2 YYDKDF (reference sequence). The CDR3 protein is CATSQGAVDEKLFF. CDR3 in DNA: TGTGCCACTAGTCAGGGGGCTGTCGATGAAAAACTGTTTTTT.

The chain is built from TRBV5-8 and TRBJ1-2, with D unresolved. The V gene's germline CDR1 is SGHTS and CDR2 YDEGEE. The CDR3 totals 15 residues. Trimming left V 4 bases short and J 4 bases short, with 17 bases between. CDR3 amino acids: CASSPGGQAVYGYTF. The CDR3 bases are TGTGCCAGCAGCCCGGGAGGGCAGGCCGTCTATGGCTACACCTTC.

The CDR3 sequence: CASSAETMTGTEAFF. The CDR3 DNA follows: TGTGCCAGCAGCGCGGAAACAATGACCGGGACAGAAGCTTTCTTT. The chain uses TRBV9 and TRBJ1-1, with D maybe TRBD1 (6 bases). From germline, CDR1 is SGDLS and CDR2 YYNGEE. The CDR3 is 15 amino acids. V lost 3 bases, J lost 8 bases, and 20 bases lay in between.

This clone appeared a single time. CDR3 bases: TGTGCCTGGAGTGTAATTCTCGCTGCGGGACAGCAAGAGACCCAGTACTTC. Translating it yields CAWSVILAAGQQETQYF. The rearrangement joins TRBV30 to TRBJ2-5; maybe TRBD1 (7 bases). Between the trimmed V and J ends, which lost 0 bases and 2 bases, there was a span of 19 bases. Germline-derived CDR1 and CDR2 are GTSNPN and SVGIG (reference sequence). The CDR3 runs 17 residues.

The chain recombines TRBV29-1 with TRBJ1-2, with 9 positions matching TRBD1. CDR3 length: 11 residues. V shed 8 bases, J shed 8 bases, and the junction held 6 bases outside the gene matches. The germline gives CDR1 SQVTM, CDR2 ANQGSEA. CDR3 in amino acids: CSTWTGEGYTF. The CDR3 bases are TGCAGCACCTGGACAGGGGAAGGCTACACCTTC.

The chain is built from TRBV27 and TRBJ2-1; D might be TRBD2 (5 bases). Looked up from germline, CDR1 is MNHEY and CDR2 is SMNVEV (reference sequence). Between the trimmed V and J ends, which lost 3 bases and 7 bases, there was a span of 10 bases. This CDR3 spans 13 amino acids. As DNA, the CDR3 is TGTGCCAGCAGTTTGAGGGCCGTTAATGAGCAGTTCTTC. Its translation: CASSLRAVNEQFF.

The rearrangement joins TRBV29-1 to TRBJ1-5, with D perhaps matching TRBD1 (5 bases). The CDR3 loop spans 13 amino acids. Germline assignment: CDR1 SQVTM and CDR2 ANQGSEA. With 7 bases removed from V and 5 bases from J, the gap between germline ends came to 15 bases. CDR3 protein: CSGGTAPDQPQHF. The CDR3 DNA reads TGCAGCGGCGGGACCGCTCCAGATCAGCCCCAGCATTTT. Drawing the rest from reference TRBV29-1 and TRBJ1-5, the complete variable domain is SAVISQKPSRDICQRGTSLTIQCQVDSQVTMMFWYRQQPGQSLTLIATANQGSEATYESGFVIDKFPISRPNLTFSTLTVSNMSPEDSSIYLCSGGTAPDQPQHFGDGTRLSIL.

V is TRBV5-1 and J is TRBJ1-1; possible D gene TRBD1, 5 bases. Germline-derived CDR1 and CDR2 are SGHRS and YFSETQ. V was clipped by 4 bases and J by 13 bases, with 20 bases between them. This CDR3 contains 13 residues. CDR3 loop: CASSPDGFLGGFF. The CDR3 DNA reads TGCGCCAGCAGCCCGGACGGTTTCCTGGGGGGTTTCTTT.

This sequence joins TRBV7-2 and TRBJ2-2, with no clear D. V was shortened by 0 bases and J by 6 bases, with 5 bases between the two germline ends. Per germline, CDR1 SGHTA and CDR2 FQGNSA. CDR3 length: 13 residues. CDR3 sequence reads: CASSLARAGELFF. CDR3 sequence (DNA): TGTGCCAGCAGCTTAGCGAGAGCCGGGGAGCTGTTTTTT.

This chain connects TRBV19 to TRBJ1-1; D gene uncertain. Germline V CDR1 and CDR2: LNHDA, SQIVND (reference sequence). The CDR3 sequence is 11 residues long. V was pared by 6 bases and J by 6 bases, with 8 bases between. DNA of the CDR3: TGTGCCAGTAGGGCTGCAGCTGAAGCTTTCTTT. This translates into CASRAAAEAFF.

The table lists this clone with a few counts. The genes are TRBV6-6 and TRBJ2-2, with 10 nucleotides matching TRBD2. Per germline, CDR1 MNHNY and CDR2 SVGAGI (reference sequence). This CDR3 comprises 16 residues. Germline trimming cut 6 bases from V and 7 bases from J; bases unmatched to any gene: 11. The CDR3 DNA reads as TGTGCCAGCAGCCCGACTGCTAGCGGGGGTGGCGGGGAGCTGTTTTTT. This gives the protein CASSPTASGGGGELFF.

V gene TRBV11-3 combines with J gene TRBJ2-1, with D possibly TRBD2 on 5 matching bases. The CDR3 has 13 residues. Trimming stripped 3 bases from V and 2 bases from J, with 5 bases between. Germline CDR1 SGHNT, CDR2 YENEEA. CDR3 sequence (DNA): TGTGCCAGCAGCTTTAGCGCCTACAATGAGCAGTTCTTC. Its translation is CASSFSAYNEQFF.

This sequence joins TRBV11-3 and TRBJ1-1, with TRBD1 as a possible D gene (5 bases). The length of the CDR3 is 12 residues. V was clipped by 0 bases and J by 7 bases, with 6 bases between them. Germline values: CDR1 SGHNT, CDR2 YENEEA. The CDR3 DNA reads as TGTGCCAGCAGCTTAGATGACAGTGAAGCTTTCTTT. The encoded protein is CASSLDDSEAFF.

CDR3 protein: CASSPLSPTGLTENTEAFF. Here the CDR3 DNA reads TGTGCCAGCAGCCCTCTCTCCCCGACAGGGCTGACGGAGAACACTGAAGCTTTCTTT. The V gene is TRBV28, the J gene TRBJ1-1; 7 positions match TRBD1. J gave up 1 base and V 6 bases, and 20 bases lay outside the gene matches. The CDR3 has 19 residues. The V gene's germline CDR1 is MDHEN and CDR2 SYDVKM.